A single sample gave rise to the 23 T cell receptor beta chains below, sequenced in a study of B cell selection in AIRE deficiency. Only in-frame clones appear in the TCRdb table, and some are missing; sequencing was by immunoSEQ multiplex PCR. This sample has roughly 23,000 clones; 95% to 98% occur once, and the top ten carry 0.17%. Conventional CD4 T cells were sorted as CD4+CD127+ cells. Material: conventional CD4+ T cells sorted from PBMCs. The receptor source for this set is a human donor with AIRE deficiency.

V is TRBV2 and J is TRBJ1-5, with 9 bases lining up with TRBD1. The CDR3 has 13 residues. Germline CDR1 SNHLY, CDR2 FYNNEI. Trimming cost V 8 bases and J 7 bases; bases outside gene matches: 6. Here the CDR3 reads CASGTGRGQPQHF. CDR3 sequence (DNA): TGTGCCAGCGGGACAGGGAGAGGGCAGCCCCAGCATTTT.

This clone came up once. The CDR3 nucleotides are TGTGCCAGCAGCCAAGATGGGGGAGTCAATCAGCCCCAGCATTTT. This gives the protein CASSQDGGVNQPQHF. The chain has TRBV14 and TRBJ1-5; D may be TRBD1 (5 bases). CDR3 length equals 15 residues. The V gene's germline CDR1 is SGHDN and CDR2 FVKESK. V dropped 0 bases and J dropped 3 bases, with 9 bases sitting between them.

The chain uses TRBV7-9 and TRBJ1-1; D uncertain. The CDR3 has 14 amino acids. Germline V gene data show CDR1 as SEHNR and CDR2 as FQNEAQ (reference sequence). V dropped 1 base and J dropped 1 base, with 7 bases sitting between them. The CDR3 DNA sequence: TGTGCCAGCAGCTTAGGCCTTCCGAACACTGAAGCTTTCTTT. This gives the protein CASSLGLPNTEAFF.

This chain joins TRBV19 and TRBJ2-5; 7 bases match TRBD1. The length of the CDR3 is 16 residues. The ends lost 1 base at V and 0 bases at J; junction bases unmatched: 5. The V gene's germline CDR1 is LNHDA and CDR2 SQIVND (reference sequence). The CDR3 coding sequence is TGTGCCAGTAGTATAGGGGGGACAGCCAACCAAGAGACCCAGTACTTC. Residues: CASSIGGTANQETQYF.

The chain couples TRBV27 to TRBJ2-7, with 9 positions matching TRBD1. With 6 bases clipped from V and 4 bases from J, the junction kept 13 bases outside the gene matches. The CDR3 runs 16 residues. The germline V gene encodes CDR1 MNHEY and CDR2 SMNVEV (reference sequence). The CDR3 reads CASRVTSGQGGYEQYF. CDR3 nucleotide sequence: TGTGCCAGCAGAGTAACTTCGGGACAGGGTGGTTACGAGCAGTACTTC.

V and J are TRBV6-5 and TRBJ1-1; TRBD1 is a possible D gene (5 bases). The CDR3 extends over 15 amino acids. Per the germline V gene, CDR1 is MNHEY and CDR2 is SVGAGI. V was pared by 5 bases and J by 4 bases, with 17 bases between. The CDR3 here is CASSAGTERSTEAFF. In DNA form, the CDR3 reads TGTGCCAGCAGTGCCGGGACGGAACGGAGCACTGAAGCTTTCTTT.

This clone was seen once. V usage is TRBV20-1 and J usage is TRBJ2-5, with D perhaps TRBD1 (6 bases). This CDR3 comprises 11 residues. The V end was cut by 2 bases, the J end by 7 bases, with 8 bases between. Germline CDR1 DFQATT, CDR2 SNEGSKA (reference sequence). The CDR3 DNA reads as TGCAGTGCTAGACAGGGGACGACCCAGTACTTC. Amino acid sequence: CSARQGTTQYF.

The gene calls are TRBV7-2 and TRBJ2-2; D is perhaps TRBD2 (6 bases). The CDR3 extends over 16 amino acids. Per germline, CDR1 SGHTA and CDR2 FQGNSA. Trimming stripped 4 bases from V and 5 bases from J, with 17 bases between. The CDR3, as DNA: TGTGCCAGCAGCTCCCACGTCGGGAGAAATACCGGGGAGCTGTTTTTT. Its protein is CASSSHVGRNTGELFF.

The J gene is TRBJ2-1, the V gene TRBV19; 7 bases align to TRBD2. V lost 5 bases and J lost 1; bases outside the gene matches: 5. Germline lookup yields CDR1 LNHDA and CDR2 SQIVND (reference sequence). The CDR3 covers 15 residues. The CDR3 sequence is CASSPASGSYNEQFF. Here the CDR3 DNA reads TGTGCCAGTAGTCCGGCTAGCGGATCCTACAATGAGCAGTTCTTC.

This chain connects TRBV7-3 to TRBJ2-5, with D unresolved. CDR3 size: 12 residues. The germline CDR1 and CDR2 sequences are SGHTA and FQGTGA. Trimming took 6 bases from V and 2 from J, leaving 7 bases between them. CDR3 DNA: TGTGCCAGCAGTTCCGCACAAGAGACCCAGTACTTC. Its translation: CASSSAQETQYF. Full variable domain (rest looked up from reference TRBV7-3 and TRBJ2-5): GAGVSQTPSNKVTEKGKYVELRCDPISGHTALYWYRQSLGQGPEFLIYFQGTGAADDSGLPNDRFFAVRPEGSVSTLKIQRTERGDSAVYLCASSSAQETQYFGPGTRLLVL.

The CDR3 region has the DNA TGTGCCAGCAGTCTCCGTGTCCACTACGAGCAGTACTTC. Translation: CASSLRVHYEQYF. This chain links TRBV27 with TRBJ2-7, with no clear D. Germline-derived CDR1 and CDR2 are MNHEY and SMNVEV (reference sequence). This CDR3 region has 13 residues. Trimming took 5 bases from V and 3 from J, leaving 11 bases between them.

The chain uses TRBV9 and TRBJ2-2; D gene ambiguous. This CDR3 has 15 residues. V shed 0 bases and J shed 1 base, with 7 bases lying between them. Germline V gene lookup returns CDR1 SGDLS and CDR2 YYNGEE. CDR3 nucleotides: TGTGCCAGCAGCGTAGTAGGCGGGAACACCGGGGAGCTGTTTTTT. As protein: CASSVVGGNTGELFF.

The CDR3 here is CASSHPGLEAFF. The DNA for the CDR3 is TGTGCCAGCAGCCACCCGGGCCTTGAAGCTTTCTTT. The chain is built from TRBV7-2 and TRBJ1-1; D is uncertain. Germline loops: CDR1 SGHTA, CDR2 FQGNSA. The CDR3 loop spans 12 amino acids. The V and J ends lost 5 bases and 7 bases respectively, with 11 bases between them.

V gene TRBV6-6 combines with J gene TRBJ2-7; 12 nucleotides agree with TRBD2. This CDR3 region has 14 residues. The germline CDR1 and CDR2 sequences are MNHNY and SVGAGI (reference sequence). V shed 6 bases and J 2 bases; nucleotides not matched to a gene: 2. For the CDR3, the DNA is TGTGCCAGCAGCCGGACTAGCGGGACCTACGAGCAGTACTTC. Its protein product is CASSRTSGTYEQYF.

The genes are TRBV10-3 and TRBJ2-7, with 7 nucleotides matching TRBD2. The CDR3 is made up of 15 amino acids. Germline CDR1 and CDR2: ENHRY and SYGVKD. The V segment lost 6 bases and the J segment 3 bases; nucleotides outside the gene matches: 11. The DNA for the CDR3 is TGTGCCATCAGGACCGGGGGGTACAGCAGCTACGAGCAGTACTTC. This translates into CAIRTGGYSSYEQYF.

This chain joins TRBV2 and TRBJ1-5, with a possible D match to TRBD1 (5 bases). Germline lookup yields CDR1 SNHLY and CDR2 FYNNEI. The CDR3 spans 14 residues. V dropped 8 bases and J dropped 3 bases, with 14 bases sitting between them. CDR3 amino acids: CASDLDNTNQPQHF. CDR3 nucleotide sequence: TGTGCCAGCGATTTGGACAACACCAATCAGCCCCAGCATTTT. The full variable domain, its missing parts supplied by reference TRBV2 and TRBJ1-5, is EPEVTQTPSHQVTQMGQEVILRCVPISNHLYFYWYRQILGQKVEFLVSFYNNEISEKSEIFDDQFSVERPDGSNFTLKIRSTKLEDSAMYFCASDLDNTNQPQHFGDGTRLSIL.

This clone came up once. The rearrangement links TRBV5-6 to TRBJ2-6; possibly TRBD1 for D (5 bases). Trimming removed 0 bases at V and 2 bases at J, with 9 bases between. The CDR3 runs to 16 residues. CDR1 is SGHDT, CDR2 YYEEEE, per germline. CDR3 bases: TGTGCCAGCAGCTTGGTCTGGGGCACTGGGGCCAACGTCCTGACTTTC. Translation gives CASSLVWGTGANVLTF.

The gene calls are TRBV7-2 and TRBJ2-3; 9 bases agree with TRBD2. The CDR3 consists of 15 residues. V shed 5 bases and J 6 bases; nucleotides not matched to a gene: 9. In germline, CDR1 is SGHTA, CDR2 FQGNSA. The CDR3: CASSPRVAGADTQYF. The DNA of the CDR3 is TGTGCCAGCAGCCCCAGAGTAGCGGGAGCCGATACGCAGTATTTT.

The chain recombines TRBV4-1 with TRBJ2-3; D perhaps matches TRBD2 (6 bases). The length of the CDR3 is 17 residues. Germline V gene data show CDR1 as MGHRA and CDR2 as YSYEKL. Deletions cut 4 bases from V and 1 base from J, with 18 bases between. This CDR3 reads CASSPFGGSGGTDTQYF. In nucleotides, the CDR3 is TGCGCCAGCAGCCCTTTCGGAGGGAGCGGCGGCACAGATACGCAGTATTTT.

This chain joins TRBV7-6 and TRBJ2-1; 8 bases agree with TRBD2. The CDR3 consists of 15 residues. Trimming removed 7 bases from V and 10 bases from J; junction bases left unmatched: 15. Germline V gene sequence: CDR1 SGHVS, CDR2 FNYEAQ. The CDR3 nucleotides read TGTGCCAGCACCAGGAGCGGGAGTAGGGACCAGGAGCAGTTCTTC. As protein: CASTRSGSRDQEQFF.

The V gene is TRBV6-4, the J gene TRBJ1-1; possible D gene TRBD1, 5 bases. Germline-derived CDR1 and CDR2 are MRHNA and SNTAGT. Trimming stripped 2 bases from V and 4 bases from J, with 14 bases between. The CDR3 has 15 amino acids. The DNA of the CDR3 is TGTGCCAGCAGTGACGTCCATTTCGGGGCCACTGAAGCTTTCTTT. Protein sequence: CASSDVHFGATEAFF.

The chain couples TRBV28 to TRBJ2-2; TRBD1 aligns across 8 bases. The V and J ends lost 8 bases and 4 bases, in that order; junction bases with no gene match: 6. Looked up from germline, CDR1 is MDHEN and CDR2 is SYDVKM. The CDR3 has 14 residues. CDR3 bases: TGTGCCAGCTTCGGCAGGGGGCGCACCGGGGAGCTGTTTTTT. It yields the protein CASFGRGRTGELFF.

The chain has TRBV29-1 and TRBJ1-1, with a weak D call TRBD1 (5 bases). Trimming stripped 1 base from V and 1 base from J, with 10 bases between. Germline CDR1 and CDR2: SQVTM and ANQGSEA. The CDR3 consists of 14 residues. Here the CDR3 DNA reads TGCAGCGTTGAAGTTCCAGGGAAGAACACTGAAGCTTTCTTT. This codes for CSVEVPGKNTEAFF. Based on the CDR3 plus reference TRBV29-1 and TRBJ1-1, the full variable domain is SAVISQKPSRDICQRGTSLTIQCQVDSQVTMMFWYRQQPGQSLTLIATANQGSEATYESGFVIDKFPISRPNLTFSTLTVSNMSPEDSSIYLCSVEVPGKNTEAFFGQGTRLTVV.